One sample yielded the 14 T cell receptor beta chains listed below, sequenced in a study of early T cells in non-severe SARS-CoV-2 infection. In TCRdb, the 5' RACE reads were re-called with MiXCR into one record per CDR3 protein. The table records tens of thousands of distinct CDR3 sequences, roughly 13% of them present only once. Sequencing was carried out using whole blood. Every receptor here comes from an adult who was a healthcare worker with PCR-confirmed SARS-CoV-2 infection or an uninfected control (not recorded which).

The chain joins TRBV28 to TRBJ2-1, with D tentatively TRBD1 or TRBD2 (5 bases each). CDR1 and CDR2 from the germline V gene are MDHEN and SYDVKM. The CDR3 totals 17 residues. The V end was cut by 3 bases, the J end by 8 bases, with 23 bases between. The CDR3 loop is CASSFNRYRDPRYEQFF. CDR3 nucleotides: TGTGCCAGCAGTTTCAACAGATACCGGGACCCCAGATATGAGCAGTTCTTC.

In this sample, this clonotype turned up a few times. The genes are TRBV6-5 and TRBJ2-5; 9 positions match TRBD1. CDR3 length equals 15 residues. Germline V gene sequence: CDR1 MNHEY, CDR2 SVGAGI. The junction had 6 bases not matched to a gene; V was cut back by 2 bases and J by 5 bases. CDR3 nucleotides: TGTGCCAGCAGTTACCTTGGACAGGGGAGGGAGACCCAGTACTTC. It specifies CASSYLGQGRETQYF.

Remarks on this clonotype: A read error may be the cause here, since a much bigger clone is one base away. V usage is TRBV7-8 and J usage is TRBJ2-7; 7 bases line up with TRBD2. The CDR3 is 16 amino acids. The germline gives CDR1 SGHVS, CDR2 FQNEAQ. This CDR3 reads CACSVSSGSSSYEQYF. The CDR3 DNA sequence: TGTGCCTGCAGCGTTTCTAGCGGCTCGAGCTCCTACGAGCAGTACTTC.

This clonotype was seen only a few times. The gene calls are TRBV29-1 and TRBJ2-7; 14 positions match TRBD2. The CDR3 is made up of 16 amino acids. V shed 3 bases and J 4 bases; nucleotides not matched to a gene: 8. The germline V gene has CDR1 SQVTM and CDR2 ANQGSEA. The CDR3 DNA is TGCAGCGTTGAGGGACTAGCGGGAGCTAAACGGTACGAGCAGTACTTC. Protein: CSVEGLAGAKRYEQYF.

This clonotype was seen more than once but under ten times. The rearrangement joins TRBV5-5 to TRBJ2-7; D perhaps matches TRBD1 (5 bases). The V gene lost 4 bases and the J gene lost 5 bases, with 10 bases spanning the gap. The CDR3 length is 12 residues. Germline V lookup: CDR1 SGHKS, CDR2 YYEKEE (reference sequence). DNA for the CDR3: TGTGCCAGCAGCCTGGACATGAACGAGCAGTACTTC. Its protein is CASSLDMNEQYF. The whole variable domain, filled in from reference TRBV5-5 and TRBJ2-7, reads DAGVTQSPTHLIKTRGQQVTLRCSPISGHKSVSWYQQVLGQGPQFIFQYYEKEERGRGNFPDRFSARQFPNYSSELNVNALLLGDSALYLCASSLDMNEQYFGPGTRLTVT.

This clonotype occurred a few times. The junction differs from germline at one of its ends, possibly a read error. This chain uses TRBV7-7 with TRBJ2-3; D remains unclear. This CDR3 has 14 amino acids. The germline V gene encodes CDR1 SSHAT and CDR2 FNYEAQ (reference sequence). The chain's CDR3 is CASSRTGSRDTQYF. CDR3 DNA sequence: TGTGCTAGCAGCCGTACTGGGTCAAGGGATACGCAGTATTTT.

This clonotype was detected ten times or more. The chain has TRBV24-1 and TRBJ2-1; a possible D gene is TRBD1 (5 bases). This CDR3 region has 15 residues. Germline assignment: CDR1 KGHDR and CDR2 SFDVKD. Between the trimmed V and J ends, which lost 3 bases and 5 bases, there was a span of 13 bases. CDR3 coding DNA: TGTGCCACCAGTGATATAAGACAGCCGAACAATGAGCAGTTCTTC. It codes for CATSDIRQPNNEQFF.

This chain joins TRBV20-1 and TRBJ2-7; 8 bases are a match to TRBD1. The CDR3 is 13 amino acids. The germline gives CDR1 DFQATT, CDR2 SNEGSKA (reference sequence). J lost 3 bases, V lost 5 bases, and 6 bases had no gene match. The CDR3 spells CSAYGQGNYEQYF. In DNA form, the CDR3 reads TGCAGTGCTTATGGACAGGGCAACTACGAGCAGTACTTC.

This clonotype was picked up many times. This chain joins TRBV18 and TRBJ1-5, with no clear D. Per the germline V gene, CDR1 is KGHSH and CDR2 is LQKENI. CDR3 length equals 14 residues. V was shortened by 3 bases and J by 1 base, with 7 bases between the two germline ends. For the CDR3, the DNA is TGTGCCAGCTCACCTTCAGAGAGCAATCAGCCCCAGCATTTT. It specifies CASSPSESNQPQHF. Combining the CDR3 with reference TRBV18 and TRBJ1-5 gives the whole variable domain NAGVMQNPRHLVRRRGQEARLRCSPMKGHSHVYWYRQLPEEGLKFMVYLQKENIIDESGMPKERFSAEFPKEGPSILRIQQVVRGDSAAYFCASSPSESNQPQHFGDGTRLSIL.

This clonotype was detected ten times or more. A junction end diverges from the germline sequence, so it may reflect a read error. The V gene is TRBV19, the J gene TRBJ2-1; the D gene is possibly TRBD1 (6 bases). The germline gives CDR1 LNHDA, CDR2 SQIVND (reference sequence). The CDR3 runs 13 residues. The CDR3 sequence is CASSRGSYNEQFF. The CDR3, as DNA: TGCGCCAGCAGCAGGGGTTCCTACAATGAGCAGTTCTTC.

This clonotype was counted only a few times. The chain has TRBV12-3 or TRBV12-4 and TRBJ2-2, with D uncertain. This CDR3 spans 17 amino acids. Trimming took off 7 bases at V and 5 bases at J, with 23 bases between the two ends. The CDR3 reads CASTGFNVGDRTGELFF. For the CDR3, the DNA is TGTGCCAGCACCGGATTTAACGTGGGCGATCGGACCGGGGAGCTGTTTTTT.

This chain links TRBV28 with TRBJ1-4; no reliable D call. Germline-derived CDR1 and CDR2 are MDHEN and SYDVKM. V gave up 6 bases and J gave up 8 bases, with 7 bases separating them. There are 11 residues in the CDR3. CDR3 protein: CASRGGEKLFF. The CDR3 nucleotides read TGTGCCAGCAGGGGCGGGGAAAAACTGTTTTTT.

This clonotype turned up a few times. The CDR3 DNA reads TGTGCCACCAGTGACCCCAGACAGGACGGTAGGCAGCCCCAGCATTTT. It specifies CATSDPRQDGRQPQHF. The chain uses TRBV24-1 and TRBJ1-5; D may be TRBD1 (6 bases). From germline, CDR1 is KGHDR and CDR2 SFDVKD. V lost 4 bases, J lost 7 bases, and 19 bases lay in between. This CDR3 comprises 16 residues.

About this clonotype itself: One base away lies a much larger clone, so this may be a sequencing read error. The CDR3, as DNA: TGCGCCGGCAGCATAACGGGGGAGCTGTTTTTT. Protein sequence: CAGSITGELFF. The chain employs TRBV10-2 and TRBJ2-2; no definite D call. The CDR3 contains 11 residues. From germline, CDR1 is WSHSY and CDR2 SAAADI.